This passage covers 29 T cell receptor beta chains from one sample sequenced in a study of cytomegalovirus exposure and HLA in healthy donors. With 60 Vbeta and 13 Jbeta primers, the PCR was carried out. Data came from immunoSEQ multiplex PCR; TCRdb stores just in-frame clones and leaves some out. This sample contains fewer than 70,000 clones. Sequenced material: PBMCs. Source of these receptors: a woman between 18 and 30 years old in good health and CMV-seronegative.

The rearrangement links TRBV5-4 to TRBJ1-2, with 12 nucleotides matching TRBD1. Germline V gene data show CDR1 as SGHNT and CDR2 as YYREEE (reference sequence). V shed 1 base, J shed 6 bases, and the junction held 7 bases outside the gene matches. The length of the CDR3 is 16 residues. In DNA, the CDR3 is TGTGCCAGCAGCTTGAGGGGACAGGGGGCGATTAATGGCTACACCTTC. This translates into CASSLRGQGAINGYTF. Full variable domain (remainder filled in from reference TRBV5-4 and TRBJ1-2): ETGVTQSPTHLIKTRGQQVTLRCSSQSGHNTVSWYQQALGQGPQFIFQYYREEENGRGNFPPRFSGLQFPNYSSELNVNALELDDSALYLCASSLRGQGAINGYTFGSGTRLTVV.

The CDR3 reads CASSLDVGLANNEQFF. For the CDR3, the DNA is TGTGCCAGCAGCTTAGACGTGGGACTAGCGAACAATGAGCAGTTCTTC. This sequence joins TRBV7-3 and TRBJ2-1, with TRBD2 matching over 10 bases. Germline CDR1 and CDR2: SGHTA and FQGTGA. Unmatched junction bases numbered 6, after V lost 2 bases and J lost 5 bases. The CDR3 has 16 residues. The full variable domain, rest sourced from reference TRBV7-3 and TRBJ2-1, is GAGVSQTPSNKVTEKGKYVELRCDPISGHTALYWYRQSLGQGPEFLIYFQGTGAADDSGLPNDRFFAVRPEGSVSTLKIQRTERGDSAVYLCASSLDVGLANNEQFFGPGTRLTVL.

The chain employs TRBV30 and TRBJ2-5; TRBD2 aligns across 10 bases. The junction had 11 bases not matched to a gene; V was cut back by 8 bases and J by 2 bases. The CDR3 consists of 15 residues. The germline V gene has CDR1 GTSNPN and CDR2 SVGIG (reference sequence). CDR3 DNA: TGTGCCGGGATGCCGGGACTAGCGAGTCAAGAGACCCAGTACTTC. This translates into CAGMPGLASQETQYF.

V and J are TRBV30 and TRBJ1-4, with TRBD1 matching 7 bases. V was clipped by 2 bases and J by 7 bases; unmatched bases: 16. The CDR3 has 17 amino acids. Per germline, CDR1 GTSNPN and CDR2 SVGIG (reference sequence). CDR3: CAWSPRPATGIFEKLFF. As DNA, the CDR3 is TGTGCCTGGAGTCCGCGCCCCGCGACAGGGATATTTGAAAAACTGTTTTTT.

This sequence joins TRBV27 and TRBJ2-1, with 9 bases fitting TRBD2. Germline V lookup: CDR1 MNHEY, CDR2 SMNVEV (reference sequence). CDR3 size: 15 residues. The ends lost 6 bases at V and 7 bases at J; junction bases unmatched: 10. DNA for the CDR3: TGTGCCAGCAGCCAGACTAGCGGCCTGTTAAATGAGCAGTTCTTC. It specifies CASSQTSGLLNEQFF.

The J gene is TRBJ2-7, the V gene TRBV6-5; a possible D gene is TRBD2 (6 bases). The CDR3 is 14 residues long. From germline, CDR1 is MNHEY and CDR2 SVGAGI. V was trimmed by 6 bases and J by 3 bases, leaving 15 bases between them. In DNA, the CDR3 is TGTGCCAGCAGCTTCCGGGACTCTGACTACGAGCAGTACTTC. Translating gives CASSFRDSDYEQYF.

The chain combines TRBV7-3 with TRBJ2-3; TRBD2 aligns across 12 bases. Germline assignment: CDR1 SGHTA and CDR2 FQGTGA. CDR3 length: 23 amino acids. V was pared by 0 bases and J by 6 bases, with 25 bases of the junction left unmatched. The CDR3 here is CASSLTPWLAGGNEALPGDTQYF. Written as DNA, the CDR3 is TGTGCCAGCAGCTTAACCCCCTGGCTAGCGGGAGGGAATGAGGCCCTGCCGGGGGATACGCAGTATTTT.

This chain's CDR3 is CASSEQGPHEQYF. As DNA, the CDR3 is TGTGCCAGCAGTGAACAGGGTCCCCACGAGCAGTACTTC. This chain uses TRBV6-1 with TRBJ2-7, with a tentative D call TRBD1 (5 bases). Germline CDR1 MNHNS, CDR2 SASEGT. The CDR3 has 13 amino acids. Trimming removed 2 bases from V and 5 bases from J, with 10 bases in between.

This sequence joins TRBV6-4 and TRBJ1-4; a possible D gene is TRBD1 (6 bases). Trimming shortened V by 4 bases and J by 1 base, and 10 bases separated the two germline ends. Per germline, CDR1 MRHNA and CDR2 SNTAGT. The CDR3 is 15 amino acids. For the CDR3, the DNA is TGTGCCAGCAGTGCTCAACAGGGAACTAATGAAAAACTGTTTTTT. It encodes CASSAQQGTNEKLFF.

The chain combines TRBV6-1 with TRBJ2-1; 9 positions match TRBD1. The CDR3 consists of 11 residues. The ends lost 6 bases at V and 15 bases at J; junction bases unmatched: 6. Germline-derived CDR1 and CDR2 are MNHNS and SASEGT. This chain's CDR3 is CASRSGTGMFF. CDR3 in DNA: TGTGCCAGCAGATCCGGGACAGGGATGTTCTTC.

The V and J genes are TRBV19 and TRBJ1-1, with 8 positions matching TRBD1. V dropped 8 bases and J dropped 4; count of bases not matched to a gene: 18. CDR1 is LNHDA and CDR2 is SQIVND in the germline V gene (reference sequence). CDR3 length: 17 amino acids. The CDR3 spells CASCPGRGLPTGTEAFF. As DNA, the CDR3 is TGTGCCAGTTGTCCGGGCAGGGGGCTACCCACCGGCACTGAAGCTTTCTTT.

A remark on this clone: The same CDR3 arises from other DNA sequences in this sample as well. This chain connects TRBV18 to TRBJ1-1; TRBD1 might be the D (5 bases). Trimming stripped 1 base from V and 1 base from J, with 13 bases between. This CDR3 has 16 amino acids. Germline V gene sequence: CDR1 KGHSH, CDR2 LQKENI. CDR3 amino acids: CASSPRRAGGNTEAFF. CDR3 nucleotides: TGTGCCAGCTCACCACGGAGGGCCGGGGGGAACACTGAAGCTTTCTTT. The full variable domain, rest sourced from reference TRBV18 and TRBJ1-1, is NAGVMQNPRHLVRRRGQEARLRCSPMKGHSHVYWYRQLPEEGLKFMVYLQKENIIDESGMPKERFSAEFPKEGPSILRIQQVVRGDSAAYFCASSPRRAGGNTEAFFGQGTRLTVV.

The rearrangement joins TRBV6-5 to TRBJ2-3; D uncertain. The germline gives CDR1 MNHEY, CDR2 SVGAGI. Between the trimmed V and J ends, which lost 7 bases and 4 bases, there was a span of 9 bases. This CDR3 has 12 residues. This CDR3 reads CASNREADTQYF. DNA for the CDR3: TGTGCCAGCAATCGAGAGGCAGATACGCAGTATTTT.

This chain joins TRBV2 and TRBJ2-3, with 9 positions matching TRBD2. This CDR3 contains 14 residues. CDR1 is SNHLY, CDR2 FYNNEI, per germline. V lost 6 bases and J lost 2; bases outside the gene matches: 3. CDR3 sequence (DNA): TGTGCCAGCAGCCTAGCGGGACCCACAGATACGCAGTATTTT. This gives the protein CASSLAGPTDTQYF.

The chain has TRBV30 and TRBJ2-1, with TRBD1 matching 7 bases. The CDR3 sequence is 13 residues long. Germline V gene lookup returns CDR1 GTSNPN and CDR2 SVGIG (reference sequence). V shed 8 bases, J shed 5 bases, and the junction held 9 bases outside the gene matches. The CDR3 region has the DNA TGTGCCGCCACCGGGACAGATGACAATGAGCAGTTCTTC. Its translation is CAATGTDDNEQFF. Drawing the rest from reference TRBV30 and TRBJ2-1, the complete variable domain is SQTIHQWPATLVQPVGSPLSLECTVEGTSNPNLYWYRQAAGRGLQLLFYSVGIGQISSEVPQNLSASRPQDRQFILSSKKLLLSDSGFYLCAATGTDDNEQFFGPGTRLTVL.

This chain joins TRBV7-6 and TRBJ2-7; the match to TRBD2 covers 8 bases. CDR1 is SGHVS and CDR2 is FNYEAQ in the germline V gene. The junction had 6 bases not matched to a gene; V was cut back by 4 bases and J by 4 bases. The CDR3 loop spans 14 amino acids. CDR3 DNA sequence: TGTGCCAGCAGCTATGGTGAGCGGGAGTACGAGCAGTACTTC. It encodes CASSYGEREYEQYF.

The CDR3 is CASSSLAGGEVETQYF. In nucleotides, the CDR3 is TGCGCCAGCAGTTCTCTGGCAGGGGGCGAGGTAGAGACCCAGTACTTC. This rearrangement joins TRBV5-1 to TRBJ2-5; 8 bases line up with TRBD1. Trimming cost V 5 bases and J 4 bases; bases outside gene matches: 13. The CDR3 spans 16 residues. Germline lookup yields CDR1 SGHRS and CDR2 YFSETQ.

The genes are TRBV5-1 and TRBJ1-1, with D maybe TRBD1 (6 bases). Germline V gene sequence: CDR1 SGHRS, CDR2 YFSETQ. The V gene lost 0 bases and the J gene lost 7 bases, with 22 bases spanning the gap. CDR3 length: 17 residues. This CDR3 reads CASSLGDRSGTGGEAFF. The DNA of the CDR3 is TGCGCCAGCAGCTTGGGAGACAGGTCGGGCACGGGCGGTGAAGCTTTCTTT.

The rearrangement joins TRBV6-5 to TRBJ2-2, with D possibly TRBD1 on 6 matching bases. V was pared by 0 bases and J by 5 bases, with 13 bases between. CDR3 length: 16 amino acids. Germline CDR1 and CDR2: MNHEY and SVGAGI. The CDR3: CASSYSGAAKTGELFF. CDR3 DNA sequence: TGTGCCAGCAGTTACTCGGGGGCGGCAAAAACCGGGGAGCTGTTTTTT.

The chain combines TRBV30 with TRBJ2-3; 11 bases match TRBD2. V dropped 2 bases and J dropped 2; count of bases not matched to a gene: 3. There are 15 residues in the CDR3. From germline, CDR1 is GTSNPN and CDR2 SVGIG (reference sequence). The CDR3 nucleotides are TGTGCCTGGAGTTATAGCGGGGGGGACACAGATACGCAGTATTTT. Residues: CAWSYSGGDTDTQYF.

The J gene is TRBJ1-1, the V gene TRBV29-1; possibly TRBD1 for D (5 bases). The germline gives CDR1 SQVTM, CDR2 ANQGSEA. The CDR3 is 12 residues long. Trimming cost V 7 bases and J 4 bases, with 13 bases left between them. The CDR3 coding sequence is TGCAGCGCCGGGAGGCAGGGCACTGAAGCTTTCTTT. Protein product: CSAGRQGTEAFF.

The V and J genes are TRBV2 and TRBJ1-1; 9 bases match TRBD1. Per germline, CDR1 SNHLY and CDR2 FYNNEI. V lost 6 bases, J lost 7 bases, and 12 bases stayed unmatched. The CDR3 runs to 15 residues. CDR3 amino acids: CASRGGWTGADEAFF. The CDR3, as DNA: TGTGCCAGCAGGGGGGGTTGGACAGGGGCTGATGAAGCTTTCTTT.

The CDR3 DNA reads TGTGCCAGCAAGACGGGGGGGCCAGGGGATACGCAGTATTTT. Protein sequence: CASKTGGPGDTQYF. The V and J genes are TRBV6-1 and TRBJ2-3; 8 bases fit TRBD2. V lost 7 bases and J lost 6; bases outside the gene matches: 9. The CDR3 consists of 14 residues. Germline CDR1 is MNHNS and CDR2 is SASEGT.

This chain links TRBV5-3 with TRBJ1-1; 7 bases are a match to TRBD1. TRBV5-3 is an ORF for which the function is uncertain. This CDR3 spans 16 amino acids. V lost 3 bases and J lost 3; bases outside the gene matches: 11. The CDR3 region has the DNA TGTGCCAGAAGCTCCTCTCCAGACAGGGCGGACACTGAAGCTTTCTTT. Translating gives CARSSSPDRADTEAFF.

The CDR3 DNA follows: TGCGCCAGCAGCTGGGAAGCGGTGAAGGGAACTGAAGCTTTCTTT. Translation gives CASSWEAVKGTEAFF. The V gene is TRBV5-1, the J gene TRBJ1-1; D unclear. V lost 3 bases to trimming and J lost 5 bases, with 17 bases between them. The CDR3 covers 15 residues. Germline V lookup: CDR1 SGHRS, CDR2 YFSETQ.

The chain uses TRBV5-4 and TRBJ2-7; tentative D call: TRBD1 (5 bases). CDR1 and CDR2 from the germline V gene are SGHNT and YYREEE (reference sequence). The CDR3 consists of 15 residues. Trimming left V 4 bases short and J 3 bases short, with 17 bases between. The CDR3 protein is CASSRELDTIYEQYF. The CDR3 DNA follows: TGTGCCAGCAGCCGCGAGCTGGACACCATCTACGAGCAGTACTTC.

J is TRBJ1-4 and V is TRBV6-1, with D tentatively TRBD1 (6 bases). Germline V lookup: CDR1 MNHNS, CDR2 SASEGT. The length of the CDR3 is 15 residues. V lost 3 bases to trimming and J lost 7 bases, with 15 bases between them. The CDR3 loop is CASSEYNRAAEKLFF. CDR3 sequence (DNA): TGTGCCAGCAGTGAGTATAACAGGGCGGCTGAAAAACTGTTTTTT.

This sequence joins TRBV5-1 and TRBJ2-7; 8 bases align to TRBD1. The CDR3 length is 17 residues. Germline V gene sequence: CDR1 SGHRS, CDR2 YFSETQ. Trimming removed 4 bases from V and 4 bases from J; junction bases left unmatched: 16. DNA for the CDR3: TGCGCCAGCAGCCGCACAGGGGGAGATGCCTGGGAGTACGAGCAGTACTTC. This encodes CASSRTGGDAWEYEQYF.

V and J are TRBV2 and TRBJ1-1, with a weak D call TRBD1 (6 bases). Trimming took 8 bases from V and 3 from J, leaving 10 bases between them. The CDR3 covers 12 residues. Germline assignment: CDR1 SNHLY and CDR2 FYNNEI. CDR3 nucleotide sequence: TGTGCCAGCGGACAGCAAGACACTGAAGCTTTCTTT. This encodes CASGQQDTEAFF.